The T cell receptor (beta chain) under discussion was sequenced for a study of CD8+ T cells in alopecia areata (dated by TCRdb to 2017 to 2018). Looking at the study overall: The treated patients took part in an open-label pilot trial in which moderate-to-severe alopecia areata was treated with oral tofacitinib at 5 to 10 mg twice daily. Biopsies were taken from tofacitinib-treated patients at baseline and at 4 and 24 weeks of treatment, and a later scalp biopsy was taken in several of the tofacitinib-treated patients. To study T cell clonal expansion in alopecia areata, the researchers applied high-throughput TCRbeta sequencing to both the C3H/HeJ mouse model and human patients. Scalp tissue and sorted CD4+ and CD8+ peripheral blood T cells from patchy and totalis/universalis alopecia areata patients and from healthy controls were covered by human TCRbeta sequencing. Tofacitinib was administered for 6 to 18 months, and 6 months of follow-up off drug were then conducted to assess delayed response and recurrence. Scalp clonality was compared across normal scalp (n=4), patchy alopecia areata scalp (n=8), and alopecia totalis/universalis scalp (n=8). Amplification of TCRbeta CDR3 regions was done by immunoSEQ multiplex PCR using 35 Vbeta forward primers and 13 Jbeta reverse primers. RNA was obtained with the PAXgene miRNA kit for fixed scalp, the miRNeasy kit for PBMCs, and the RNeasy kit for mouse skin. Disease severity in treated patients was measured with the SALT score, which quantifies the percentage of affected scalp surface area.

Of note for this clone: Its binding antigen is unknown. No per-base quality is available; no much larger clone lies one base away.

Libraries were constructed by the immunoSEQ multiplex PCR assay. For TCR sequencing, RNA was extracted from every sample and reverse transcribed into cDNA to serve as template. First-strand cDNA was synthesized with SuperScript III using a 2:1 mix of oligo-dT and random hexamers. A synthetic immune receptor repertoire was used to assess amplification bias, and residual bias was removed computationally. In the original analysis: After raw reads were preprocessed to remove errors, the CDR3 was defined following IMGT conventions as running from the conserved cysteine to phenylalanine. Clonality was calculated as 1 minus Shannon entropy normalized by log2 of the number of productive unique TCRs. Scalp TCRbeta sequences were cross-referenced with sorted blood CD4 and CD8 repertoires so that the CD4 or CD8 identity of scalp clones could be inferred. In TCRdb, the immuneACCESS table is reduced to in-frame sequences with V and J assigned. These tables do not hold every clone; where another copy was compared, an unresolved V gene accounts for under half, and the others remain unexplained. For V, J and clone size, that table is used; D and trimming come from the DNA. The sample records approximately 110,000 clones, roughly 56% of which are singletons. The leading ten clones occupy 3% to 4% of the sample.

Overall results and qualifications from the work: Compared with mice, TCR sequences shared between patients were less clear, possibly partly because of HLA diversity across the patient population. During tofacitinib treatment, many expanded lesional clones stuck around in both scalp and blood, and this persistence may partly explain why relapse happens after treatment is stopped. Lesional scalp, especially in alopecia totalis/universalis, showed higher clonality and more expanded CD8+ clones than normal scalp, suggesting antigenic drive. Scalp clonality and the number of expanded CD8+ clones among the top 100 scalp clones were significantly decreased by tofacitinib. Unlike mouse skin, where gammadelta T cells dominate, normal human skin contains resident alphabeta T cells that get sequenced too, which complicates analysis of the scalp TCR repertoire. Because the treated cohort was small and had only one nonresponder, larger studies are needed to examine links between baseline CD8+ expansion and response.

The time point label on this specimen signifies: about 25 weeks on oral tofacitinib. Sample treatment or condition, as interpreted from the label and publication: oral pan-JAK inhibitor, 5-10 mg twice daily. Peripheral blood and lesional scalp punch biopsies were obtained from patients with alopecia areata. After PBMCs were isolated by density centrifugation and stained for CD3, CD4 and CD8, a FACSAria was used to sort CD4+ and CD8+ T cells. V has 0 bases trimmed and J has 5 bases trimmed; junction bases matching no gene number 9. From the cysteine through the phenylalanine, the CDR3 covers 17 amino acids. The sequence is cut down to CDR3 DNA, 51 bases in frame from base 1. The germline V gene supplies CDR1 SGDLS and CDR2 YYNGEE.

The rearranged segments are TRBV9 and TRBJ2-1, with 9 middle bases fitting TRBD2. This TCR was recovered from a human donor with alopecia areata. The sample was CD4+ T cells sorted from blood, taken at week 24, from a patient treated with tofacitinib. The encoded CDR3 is CASSVVGGAGGHNEQFF. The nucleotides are TGTGCCAGCAGCGTAGTCGGAGGAGCGGGGGGTCACAATGAGCAGTTCTTC.